The 23 T cell receptor beta chains below all came from one sample that was sequenced in a study of Graves' ophthalmopathy and Graves' hyperthyroidism. For repertoire sequencing, the TCR beta CDR3 regions were amplified from RNA transcripts. Second-round multiplex PCR came after first-round RT-PCR with HTBI primers. One entry per CDR3 protein results from TCRdb running MiXCR on the multiplex PCR reads. The sample holds 1 million to 1.3 million distinct CDR3 sequences; about 40% are singletons and the top ten take approximately 10%. Sample: peripheral blood or thyroid tissue (not recorded which). These receptors came from an adult man with Graves' hyperthyroidism.

This clonotype has at least ten counts. The chain is built from TRBV12-3 or TRBV12-4 and TRBJ1-2; D possibly corresponds to TRBD1 (5 bases). This CDR3 has 12 residues. V lost 7 bases and J 6 bases, leaving 12 bases between the germline ends. The CDR3 nucleotides read TGTGCCAGCACAACAGGTGTGCATGGCTACACCTTC. Amino acids: CASTTGVHGYTF.

This clonotype was found a few times. V is TRBV5-1 and J is TRBJ1-2; possibly TRBD1 for D (5 bases). The V and J ends lost 0 bases and 8 bases respectively, with 17 bases between them. Germline CDR1 and CDR2: SGHRS and YFSETQ. The CDR3 totals 15 residues. CDR3 bases: TGCGCCAGCAGCTTGGCCCAAGGCCCAGGGAGAGGCTACACCTTC. It specifies CASSLAQGPGRGYTF.

This clonotype came up many times. The chain employs TRBV19 and TRBJ1-5; TRBD1 agrees at 7 bases. The CDR3 has 15 amino acids. After removal of 3 bases from V and 9 bases from J, the junction contained 11 bases not matched to a gene. Germline values: CDR1 LNHDA, CDR2 SQIVND (reference sequence). CDR3 residues: CASSIRGGSGAPQHF. The CDR3 nucleotides are TGTGCCAGTAGTATTAGAGGGGGCTCGGGAGCGCCCCAGCATTTT. Full variable domain (remainder filled in from reference TRBV19 and TRBJ1-5): DGGITQSPKYLFRKEGQNVTLSCEQNLNHDAMYWYRQDPGQGLRLIYYSQIVNDFQKGDIAEGYSVSREKKESFPLTVTSAQKNPTAFYLCASSIRGGSGAPQHFGDGTRLSIL.

A few counts support this clonotype. The rearrangement uses TRBV2 and TRBJ1-5; D not resolved. With 6 bases removed from V and 0 bases from J, the gap between germline ends came to 9 bases. CDR3 length: 14 residues. Germline values: CDR1 SNHLY, CDR2 FYNNEI. The CDR3: CASRELNSNQPQHF. Here the CDR3 DNA reads TGTGCCAGCAGGGAACTTAATAGCAATCAGCCCCAGCATTTT.

This chain links TRBV14 with TRBJ1-1; 10 nucleotides agree with TRBD1. With V trimmed by 4 bases and J by 7 bases, 3 bases remained unmatched. CDR1 and CDR2 (germline): SGHDN, FVKESK. This CDR3 contains 13 residues. The CDR3 DNA reads as TGTGCCAGCAGCCGGGACAGGGGCGGTGAAGCTTTCTTT. As protein: CASSRDRGGEAFF.

J is TRBJ2-5 and V is TRBV7-2, with D perhaps matching TRBD1 or TRBD2 (6 bases each). With 1 base removed from V and 9 bases from J, the gap between germline ends came to 18 bases. Germline V gene sequence: CDR1 SGHTA, CDR2 FQGNSA. The CDR3 extends over 15 amino acids. The DNA of the CDR3 is TGTGCCAGCAGCTTAGTTCCAGGGGAGGTTCAGCCCCAGTACTTC. Translating it yields CASSLVPGEVQPQYF.

The chain uses TRBV20-1 and TRBJ2-7; 7 bases match TRBD2. Germline CDR1 and CDR2: DFQATT and SNEGSKA (reference sequence). V shed 6 bases and J 3 bases; nucleotides not matched to a gene: 5. The CDR3 is 12 amino acids. The CDR3 DNA reads as TGCAGTGCGTCTAGCGGATACTACGAGCAGTACTTC. Protein product: CSASSGYYEQYF.

In this sample, this clonotype turned up many times. This sequence joins TRBV15 and TRBJ1-5, with 8 bases lining up with TRBD1. Trimming removed 4 bases from V and 3 bases from J; junction bases left unmatched: 5. The CDR3 sequence is 15 residues long. The germline gives CDR1 LNHNV, CDR2 YYDKDF (reference sequence). The CDR3 bases are TGTGCCACCAGCAATGACAGGGGACTCAATCAGCCCCAGCATTTT. Its translation is CATSNDRGLNQPQHF. The full variable domain, completed using reference TRBV15 and TRBJ1-5, is DAMVIQNPRYQVTQFGKPVTLSCSQTLNHNVMYWYQQKSSQAPKLLFHYYDKDFNNEADTPDNFQSRRPNTSFCFLDIRSPGLGDTAMYLCATSNDRGLNQPQHFGDGTRLSIL.

This clonotype was recorded a few times. The DNA for the CDR3 is TGTGCCAGCAGTTCCCGGGACAGCAATGGCTACACCTTC. It encodes CASSSRDSNGYTF. The gene calls are TRBV6-6 and TRBJ1-2; 7 positions agree with TRBD1. In germline, CDR1 is MNHNY, CDR2 SVGAGI (reference sequence). Trimming cost V 4 bases and J 6 bases; bases outside gene matches: 5. This CDR3 is 13 amino acids long.

This clonotype was recorded at least ten times. The chain is built from TRBV4-2 and TRBJ2-7; D unresolved. CDR1 is LGHNA, CDR2 YNFKEQ, per germline. The CDR3 contains 14 residues. Trimming took 0 bases from V and 3 from J, leaving 9 bases between them. CDR3 coding DNA: TGTGCCAGCAGCCAAGATACGTCGGGCTACGAGCAGTACTTC. Its translation is CASSQDTSGYEQYF.

This clonotype showed up just a few times. CDR3: CAIRDPGQGSAEAFF. In DNA, the CDR3 is TGTGCCATCAGGGACCCGGGACAGGGGAGCGCTGAAGCTTTCTTT. This chain connects TRBV10-3 to TRBJ1-1; 10 positions match TRBD1. The CDR3 covers 15 residues. The junction had 10 bases not matched to a gene; V was cut back by 6 bases and J by 6 bases. The germline V gene encodes CDR1 ENHRY and CDR2 SYGVKD.

V usage is TRBV12-3 or TRBV12-4 and J usage is TRBJ1-4; D remains unclear. CDR3 length: 15 amino acids. V gave up 4 bases and J gave up 4 bases, with 13 bases separating them. The CDR3 here is CASSSALGGNEKLFF. The CDR3 DNA reads TGTGCCAGCAGTTCAGCGTTGGGAGGTAATGAAAAACTGTTTTTT.

DNA for the CDR3: TGTGCCAGCAGCTTAGGTTCGACAGGGGTCCAAGAGACCCAGTACTTC. It encodes CASSLGSTGVQETQYF. This sequence joins TRBV13 and TRBJ2-5, with 8 bases identical to TRBD1. Germline CDR1 PRHDT, CDR2 FYEKMQ (reference sequence). The CDR3 has 16 amino acids. After removal of 0 bases from V and 1 base from J, the junction contained 4 bases not matched to a gene. The whole variable domain, remainder taken from reference TRBV13 and TRBJ2-5, is AAGVIQSPRHLIKEKRETATLKCYPIPRHDTVYWYQQGPGQDPQFLISFYEKMQSDKGSIPDRFSAQQFSDYHSELNMSSLELGDSALYFCASSLGSTGVQETQYFGPGTRLLVL.

This clonotype has a handful of counts. Compared with germline, one end of the junction differs, possibly owing to a read error. This chain links TRBV7-3 with TRBJ1-1; D gene uncertain. CDR1 SGHTA and CDR2 FQGTGA come from the germline V gene. The CDR3 covers 13 residues. CDR3 sequence (DNA): TGTGCCAGCAGCTTAACCCCAGGTTATGAAGCTTTTTTT. This encodes CASSLTPGYEAFF. Based on the CDR3 plus reference TRBV7-3 and TRBJ1-1, the full variable domain is GAGVSQTPSNKVTEKGKYVELRCDPISGHTALYWYRQSLGQGPEFLIYFQGTGAADDSGLPNDRFFAVRPEGSVSTLKIQRTERGDSAVYLCASSLTPGYEAFFGQGTRLTVV.

Notes on this clonotype: One end of the junction varies from germline; a read error may be responsible. The chain couples TRBV10-3 to TRBJ1-2; the D gene is possibly TRBD1 (5 bases). The CDR3 spans 18 residues. Germline V CDR1 and CDR2: ENHRY, SYGVKD. The chain's CDR3 is CASSELWRSGPRENGYTF. DNA for the CDR3: TGTGCCAGCAGTGAACTTTGGCGTTCGGGACCAAGGGAGAATGGCTACACCTTC.

This chain connects TRBV7-3 to TRBJ2-6; 8 nucleotides align to TRBD2. The CDR3 consists of 18 residues. The trim removed 1 base at V and 0 bases at J, leaving 5 bases unmatched. Germline-derived CDR1 and CDR2 are SGHTA and FQGTGA. Here the CDR3 reads CASSLSGRSASGANVLTF. The CDR3 DNA is TGTGCCAGCAGCTTAAGCGGGAGGAGCGCCTCTGGGGCCAACGTCCTGACTTTC.

This clonotype was found many times. The chain combines TRBV24-1 with TRBJ1-5, with 9 bases fitting TRBD1. Germline-derived CDR1 and CDR2 are KGHDR and SFDVKD. The CDR3 is made up of 15 amino acids. V trimming: 3 bases; J trimming: 5 bases; junction bases outside the gene matches: 4. CDR3 nucleotides: TGTGCCACCAGTGATGGGACAGGGCTTTATCAGCCCCAGCATTTT. Its protein is CATSDGTGLYQPQHF.

This clonotype occurred a few times. In nucleotides, the CDR3 is TGCAGTGCTAGGAAAGAGGCAGGAAGGAATGAAAAACTGTTTTTT. Encoded protein: CSARKEAGRNEKLFF. The gene calls are TRBV20-1 and TRBJ1-4; the D is unclear. V lost 3 bases and J 5 bases, leaving 16 bases between the germline ends. CDR3 length equals 15 residues. Per germline, CDR1 DFQATT and CDR2 SNEGSKA (reference sequence).

The sample holds many counts of this clonotype. The chain is built from TRBV25-1 and TRBJ1-6, with no clear D. V dropped 1 base and J dropped 6 bases, with 13 bases sitting between them. The CDR3 extends over 16 amino acids. Germline V gene lookup returns CDR1 MGHDK and CDR2 SYGVNS. The CDR3 DNA sequence: TGTGCCAGCAGTGAATTACGCGGTGGCGGTAATTCACCCCTCCACTTT. Translated, it gives CASSELRGGGNSPLHF.

In its sample, this clonotype was seen many times. The gene calls are TRBV7-2 and TRBJ2-5; D tentatively reads TRBD1 or TRBD2 (5 bases each). The CDR3 totals 18 residues. Germline assignment: CDR1 SGHTA and CDR2 FQGNSA. Trimming cost V 1 base and J 0 bases, with 18 bases left between them. The CDR3 DNA follows: TGTGCCAGCAGCTTAGGACGGATCGGGACGGGGTACCAAGAGACCCAGTACTTC. Encoded protein: CASSLGRIGTGYQETQYF.

The chain is built from TRBV6-1 and TRBJ2-5; 8 positions match TRBD1. The CDR3 has 13 residues. Trimming at V came to 5 bases and at J to 7 bases, leaving 6 bases not matched to a gene. Germline V gives CDR1 MNHNS, CDR2 SASEGT. The CDR3 nucleotides read TGTGCCAGCAGTACGACAGGGGACGGGACCCAGTACTTC. Translating gives CASSTTGDGTQYF.

This clonotype came up many times. The CDR3 DNA follows: TGTGCCAGTAGTATAGGGGACAGGAACACTGAAGCTTTCTTT. Its translation: CASSIGDRNTEAFF. The J gene is TRBJ1-1, the V gene TRBV19, with 7 bases that match TRBD1. This CDR3 is built from 14 residues. Germline trimming cut 1 base from V and 1 base from J; bases unmatched to any gene: 0. Germline loops: CDR1 LNHDA, CDR2 SQIVND (reference sequence). Based on the CDR3 plus reference TRBV19 and TRBJ1-1, the full variable domain is DGGITQSPKYLFRKEGQNVTLSCEQNLNHDAMYWYRQDPGQGLRLIYYSQIVNDFQKGDIAEGYSVSREKKESFPLTVTSAQKNPTAFYLCASSIGDRNTEAFFGQGTRLTVV.

This clonotype showed up many times. The chain joins TRBV11-2 to TRBJ1-3, with D perhaps matching TRBD1 (6 bases). Germline V lookup: CDR1 SGHAT, CDR2 FQNNGV. The CDR3 is 19 residues long. V gave up 5 bases and J gave up 0 bases, with 23 bases separating them. The CDR3 protein is CASSRRITGQSNSGNTIYF. Here the CDR3 DNA reads TGTGCCAGCAGCCGCCGAATAACAGGGCAGTCAAACTCTGGAAACACCATATATTTT.